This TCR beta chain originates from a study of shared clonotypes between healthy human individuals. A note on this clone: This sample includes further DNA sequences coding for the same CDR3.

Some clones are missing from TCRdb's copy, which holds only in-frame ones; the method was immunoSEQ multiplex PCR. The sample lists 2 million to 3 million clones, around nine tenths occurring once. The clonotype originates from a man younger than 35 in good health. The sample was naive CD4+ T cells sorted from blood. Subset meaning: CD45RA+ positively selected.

CDR3 DNA: TGTGCCAGCAGCAGGGACAGGGGATACGAGCAGTACTTC. This encodes CASSRDRGYEQYF. The V call is TRBV2, the J call TRBJ2-7, with TRBD1 matching 10 bases. The V gene's germline CDR1 is SNHLY and CDR2 FYNNEI. The V and J ends lost 6 bases and 4 bases, in that order; junction bases with no gene match: 3. The CDR3 runs to 13 residues.